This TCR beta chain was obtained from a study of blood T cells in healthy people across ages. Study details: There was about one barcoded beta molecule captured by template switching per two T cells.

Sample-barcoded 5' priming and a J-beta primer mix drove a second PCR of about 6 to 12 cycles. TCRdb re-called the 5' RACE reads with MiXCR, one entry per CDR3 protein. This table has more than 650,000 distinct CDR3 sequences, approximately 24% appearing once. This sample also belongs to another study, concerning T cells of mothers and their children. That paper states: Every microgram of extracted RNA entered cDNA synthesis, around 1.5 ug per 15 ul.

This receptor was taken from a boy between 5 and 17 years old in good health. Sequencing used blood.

CDR3 nucleotide sequence: TGTGCCAGCAGTGCAAAGCTCTCTACCTGGGGCGAGCAGTACTTC. This codes for CASSAKLSTWGEQYF. This chain joins TRBV2 and TRBJ2-5, with unresolved D. Matching the DNA end better, TRBJ2-7 makes the J call doubtful. CDR3 size: 15 residues. CDR1 and CDR2 (germline): SNHLY, FYNNEI.